The clone carrying this T cell receptor beta chain turned up a few times. Its antigen is as yet unknown. The sample belongs to a study of primary melanoma T cells and metastatic recurrence. Regarding the study as a whole: Adding T-cell fraction to thickness reportedly best improved survival prediction. Suggested, not shown: primary melanomas can contain effective antitumor T cells. Melanomas with T-cell fraction above 20% appeared to have better outcomes. Independent of thickness, ulceration, mitotic rate and age, T-cell fraction reportedly predicted outcome.

This CDR3 contains 12 residues. The V gene's germline CDR1 is SQVTM and CDR2 ANQGSEA. V was trimmed by 6 bases and J by 0 bases, leaving 6 bases between them. Repertoires were generated with immunoSEQ multiplex PCR, while TCRdb's copy carries only in-frame clones and drops some. Counted here are roughly 200 clones, around 75% occurring once; the ten biggest clones make up approximately 9%. Sequenced input: melanoma tumor tissue. This sequence joins TRBV29-1 and TRBJ2-1; D unresolved. The receptor was derived from a human donor with melanoma. The CDR3 loop reads CSVGFSYNEQFF. The CDR3 bases are TGCAGCGTGGGGTTCTCCTACAATGAGCAGTTCTTC.